The source of this TCR beta chain is a study of shared clonotypes between healthy human individuals. Study context: Aged 18 to 49, the donors were a couple of women and a few men. General study points: Four donors held about 5% of naive CD4 clonotypes in common.

For this clone: Its specificity is unknown.

The method was immunoSEQ multiplex PCR; TCRdb's version includes in-frame clones alone and lacks a portion of them. The sample lists around 2.3 million clones, approximately 94% occurring once. Germline lookup yields CDR1 LNHDA and CDR2 SQIVND (reference sequence). The CDR3 is 14 amino acids. With 1 base removed from V and 2 bases from J, the gap between germline ends came to 7 bases. There were no recent acute infections or vaccinations among the donors, who were healthy HIV-negative adults. Investigators divided CD4+ cells into CD45RA+ naive and CD45RA-negative memory subsets. The V and J genes are TRBV19 and TRBJ2-3; D remains ambiguous. Sequenced input: naive CD4+ T cells sorted from blood. Stated subset: CD45RA+ positively selected. The clonotype originates from a man between 18 and 35 years old in good health. The CDR3 DNA reads TGTGCCAGTAGTATAGCCAGGAACACAGATACGCAGTATTTT. Translated, it gives CASSIARNTDTQYF.